Below are 23 T cell receptor beta chains sequenced from a single sample in a study of cytomegalovirus exposure and HLA in healthy donors. The PCR was carried out with 60 Vbeta primers and 13 Jbeta primers. The data were produced by immunoSEQ multiplex PCR, yet TCRdb's version contains in-frame clones alone and is incomplete. Here the sample spans some 140,000 clones, 70% to 90% being singletons. Sequencing was carried out using PBMCs. The receptors shown here come from a woman between 40 and 50 years old in good health and CMV-seropositive.

The chain uses TRBV9 and TRBJ2-1, with 16 bases lining up with TRBD2. The CDR3 runs 16 residues. The junction had 6 bases not matched to a gene; V was cut back by 3 bases and J by 9 bases. Germline loops: CDR1 SGDLS, CDR2 YYNGEE. CDR3 sequence: CASSDGTSGRAGEQFF. The CDR3 DNA sequence: TGTGCCAGCAGCGACGGGACTAGCGGGAGGGCGGGTGAGCAGTTCTTC.

V usage is TRBV9 and J usage is TRBJ1-5; 7 bases line up with TRBD1. This CDR3 comprises 14 residues. The germline CDR1 and CDR2 sequences are SGDLS and YYNGEE. With 4 bases clipped from V and 3 bases from J, the junction kept 4 bases outside the gene matches. Here the CDR3 DNA reads TGTGCCAGCAGCCACGGGACAGTCAATCAGCCCCAGCATTTT. It codes for CASSHGTVNQPQHF.

The rearrangement uses TRBV29-1 and TRBJ2-1; 12 bases line up with TRBD2. The CDR3 covers 17 residues. Germline CDR1 and CDR2: SQVTM and ANQGSEA. V lost 7 bases to trimming and J lost 0 bases; unmatched junction nucleotides: 10. As DNA, the CDR3 is TGCAGCGCCAATAGTGGGACTAGCGGGCTCTCCTACAATGAGCAGTTCTTC. Protein: CSANSGTSGLSYNEQFF.

This clone has only one observation. V is TRBV7-9 and J is TRBJ2-7, with 12 bases aligning to TRBD2. The CDR3 consists of 18 residues. V shed 5 bases, J shed 4 bases, and the junction held 15 bases outside the gene matches. Per the germline V gene, CDR1 is SEHNR and CDR2 is FQNEAQ (reference sequence). CDR3 residues: CASSHGLGLAGGLYEQYF. The CDR3, as DNA: TGTGCCAGCAGCCACGGACTAGGGCTAGCGGGAGGGTTATACGAGCAGTACTTC. Together with reference TRBV7-9 and TRBJ2-7, the CDR3 gives the full variable domain: DTGVSQNPRHKITKRGQNVTFRCDPISEHNRLYWYRQTLGQGPEFLTYFQNEAQLEKSRLLSDRFSAERPKGSFSTLEIQRTEQGDSAMYLCASSHGLGLAGGLYEQYFGPGTRLTVT.

V gene TRBV7-3 combines with J gene TRBJ2-3; D ambiguous. With 5 bases removed from V and 9 bases from J, the gap between germline ends came to 12 bases. Germline assignment: CDR1 SGHTA and CDR2 FQGTGA. The CDR3 is 12 amino acids. This CDR3 reads CASSHLLETQYF. In DNA, the CDR3 is TGTGCCAGCAGCCACCTTTTGGAGACGCAGTATTTT.

This clone was found a few times. This chain joins TRBV27 and TRBJ2-2; maybe TRBD1 (6 bases). The CDR3 covers 15 residues. Trimming took 0 bases from V and 7 from J, leaving 12 bases between them. Germline V CDR1 and CDR2: MNHEY, SMNVEV (reference sequence). This chain's CDR3 is CASSLSIQGGGELFF. Here the CDR3 DNA reads TGTGCCAGCAGTTTATCGATACAGGGCGGCGGGGAGCTGTTTTTT.

The chain carries TRBV30 and TRBJ2-7; 8 bases are a match to TRBD1. V shed 3 bases, J shed 1 base, and the junction held 5 bases outside the gene matches. Looked up from germline, CDR1 is GTSNPN and CDR2 is SVGIG (reference sequence). The CDR3 loop spans 14 amino acids. The chain's CDR3 is CAWRGQGASYEQYF. CDR3 nucleotides: TGTGCCTGGAGGGGTCAGGGGGCTTCCTACGAGCAGTACTTC.

V gene TRBV7-3 combines with J gene TRBJ2-1; perhaps TRBD1 as D (5 bases). Germline CDR1 is SGHTA and CDR2 is FQGTGA. This CDR3 spans 13 amino acids. Trimming stripped 5 bases from V and 6 bases from J, with 11 bases between. CDR3 coding DNA: TGTGCCAGCAGCAGCAGGGCGACCAATGAGCAGTTCTTC. It encodes CASSSRATNEQFF.

The gene calls are TRBV30 and TRBJ1-1, with 9 bases lining up with TRBD1. CDR1 is GTSNPN and CDR2 is SVGIG in the germline V gene (reference sequence). Trimming at V came to 0 bases and at J to 4 bases, leaving 6 bases not matched to a gene. This CDR3 contains 15 residues. CDR3 amino acids: CAWSVPDRGSTEAFF. The CDR3 DNA is TGTGCCTGGAGTGTACCGGACAGGGGAAGCACTGAAGCTTTCTTT.

V usage is TRBV29-1 and J usage is TRBJ2-3, with TRBD2 identical over 12 bases. The V gene's germline CDR1 is SQVTM and CDR2 ANQGSEA. This CDR3 contains 17 residues. V dropped 3 bases and J dropped 1; count of bases not matched to a gene: 8. In DNA, the CDR3 is TGCAGCGTTGATCTGCTAGCGGGAGGGAGACGCACAGATACGCAGTATTTT. Its translation is CSVDLLAGGRRTDTQYF.

The chain has TRBV5-1 and TRBJ2-7; no firm D call. The CDR3 contains 13 residues. Germline V gives CDR1 SGHRS, CDR2 YFSETQ. V dropped 2 bases and J dropped 3 bases, with 9 bases sitting between them. CDR3 sequence (DNA): TGCGCCAGCAGCTTTGCGGAACACTACGAGCAGTACTTC. It specifies CASSFAEHYEQYF.

The rearrangement joins TRBV19 to TRBJ2-1, with TRBD2 identical over 12 bases. J gave up 6 bases and V 7 bases, and 13 bases lay outside the gene matches. CDR3 size: 17 residues. Per the germline V gene, CDR1 is LNHDA and CDR2 is SQIVND (reference sequence). CDR3 sequence (DNA): TGTGCCAGTATGGGGGTGGTCGGGACTAGCGGGCTCAATGAGCAGTTCTTC. This sequence encodes CASMGVVGTSGLNEQFF.

The chain links TRBV13 to TRBJ2-7; a weak D match, TRBD1 (6 bases). The CDR3 is 14 amino acids. V lost 3 bases to trimming and J lost 4 bases, with 13 bases between them. The germline CDR1 and CDR2 sequences are PRHDT and FYEKMQ (reference sequence). The CDR3 DNA is TGTGCCAGCAGCTTGGGCAGGGGCAGTTACGAGCAGTACTTC. It codes for CASSLGRGSYEQYF.

V and J are TRBV7-2 and TRBJ2-1; 10 bases fit TRBD1. The CDR3 extends over 17 amino acids. V was clipped by 4 bases and J by 0 bases; unmatched bases: 6. CDR1 SGHTA and CDR2 FQGNSA come from the germline V gene. Here the CDR3 reads CASSSRQGASSYNEQFF. The CDR3 DNA sequence: TGTGCCAGCAGCTCCAGACAGGGGGCGAGCTCCTACAATGAGCAGTTCTTC.

The genes are TRBV6-5 and TRBJ1-5, with D hard to call. CDR1 is MNHEY, CDR2 SVGAGI, per germline. Trimming shortened V by 0 bases and J by 5 bases, and 5 bases separated the two germline ends. The CDR3 totals 13 residues. CDR3 residues: CASSYSRDQPQHF. The CDR3 DNA sequence: TGTGCCAGCAGTTACTCGAGGGATCAGCCCCAGCATTTT.

The chain has TRBV15 and TRBJ1-2; maybe TRBD1 (5 bases). The V gene lost 5 bases and the J gene lost 4 bases, with 11 bases spanning the gap. The CDR3 spans 13 residues. Germline V lookup: CDR1 LNHNV, CDR2 YYDKDF (reference sequence). The CDR3 DNA reads TGTGCCACCAGCCAGGACACAATCTATGGCTACACCTTC. The encoded protein is CATSQDTIYGYTF.

The chain links TRBV18 to TRBJ1-3, with D perhaps matching TRBD1 (6 bases). Germline CDR1 and CDR2: KGHSH and LQKENI. The CDR3 length is 14 residues. Trimming took off 4 bases at V and 2 bases at J, with 9 bases between the two ends. The CDR3 reads CASSQRDTGNTIYF. The CDR3 region has the DNA TGTGCCAGCTCACAAAGGGACACTGGAAACACCATATATTTT.

The rearrangement uses TRBV5-1 and TRBJ2-1; 13 bases are a match to TRBD2. Germline loops: CDR1 SGHRS, CDR2 YFSETQ. This CDR3 spans 18 amino acids. Trimming cost V 4 bases and J 9 bases; bases outside gene matches: 16. The CDR3 is CASSLLGTSGIAWGEQFF. For the CDR3, the DNA is TGCGCCAGCAGCCTTCTCGGGACTAGCGGGATCGCCTGGGGTGAGCAGTTCTTC.

This chain connects TRBV5-1 to TRBJ2-5; a weak D match, TRBD2 (5 bases). Germline CDR1 is SGHRS and CDR2 is YFSETQ. The V end was cut by 0 bases, the J end by 4 bases, with 10 bases between. There are 14 residues in the CDR3. The CDR3 is CASSLGGDLETQYF. The DNA for the CDR3 is TGCGCCAGCAGCTTGGGGGGAGATTTAGAGACCCAGTACTTC.

The chain employs TRBV27 and TRBJ2-7, with TRBD2 identical over 8 bases. V dropped 6 bases and J dropped 8; count of bases not matched to a gene: 15. Germline assignment: CDR1 MNHEY and CDR2 SMNVEV (reference sequence). The CDR3 is made up of 15 amino acids. The CDR3 is CASSPLERGPGKQYF. CDR3 DNA sequence: TGTGCCAGCAGCCCCCTGGAGCGGGGGCCGGGCAAGCAGTACTTC.

J is TRBJ1-2 and V is TRBV10-2, with TRBD1 identical over 7 bases. Looked up from germline, CDR1 is WSHSY and CDR2 is SAAADI. Trimming at V came to 6 bases and at J to 5 bases, leaving 9 bases not matched to a gene. This CDR3 region has 14 residues. The CDR3 spells CASSTGVGSYGYTF. For the CDR3, the DNA is TGCGCCAGCAGCACAGGGGTGGGGTCGTATGGCTACACCTTC.

The chain employs TRBV7-8 and TRBJ2-2; tentatively, D is TRBD2 (6 bases). Trimming left V 2 bases short and J 6 bases short, with 19 bases between. Germline CDR1 and CDR2: SGHVS and FQNEAQ. This CDR3 region has 17 residues. The CDR3: CASSLILSGSGAGELFF. CDR3 DNA: TGTGCCAGCAGCTTAATCTTGTCCGGGAGTGGGGCCGGGGAGCTGTTTTTT.

The J gene is TRBJ1-5, the V gene TRBV19; 9 bases are a match to TRBD1. Trimming at V came to 7 bases and at J to 6 bases, leaving 10 bases not matched to a gene. The CDR3 is 15 residues long. Germline V CDR1 and CDR2: LNHDA, SQIVND (reference sequence). The CDR3 sequence: CASNDYRGQGQPQHF. The CDR3 coding sequence is TGTGCCAGTAATGACTACAGGGGGCAGGGTCAGCCCCAGCATTTT.